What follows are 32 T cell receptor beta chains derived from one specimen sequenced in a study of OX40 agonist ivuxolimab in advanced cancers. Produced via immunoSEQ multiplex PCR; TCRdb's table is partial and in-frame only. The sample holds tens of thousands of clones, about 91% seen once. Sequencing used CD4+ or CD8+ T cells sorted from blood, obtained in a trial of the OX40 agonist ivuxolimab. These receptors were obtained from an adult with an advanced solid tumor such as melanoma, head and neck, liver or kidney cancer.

Written as DNA, the CDR3 is TGTGCCAGCTCATCTCGGAAAGTGGTCCGGGGCTACGAGCAGTACTTC. Amino acid sequence: CASSSRKVVRGYEQYF. The rearrangement links TRBV18 to TRBJ2-5; possible D gene TRBD2, 5 bases. The DNA end lines up better with TRBJ2-7; the J call may be wrong. This CDR3 contains 16 residues. CDR1 and CDR2 from the germline V gene are KGHSH and LQKENI.

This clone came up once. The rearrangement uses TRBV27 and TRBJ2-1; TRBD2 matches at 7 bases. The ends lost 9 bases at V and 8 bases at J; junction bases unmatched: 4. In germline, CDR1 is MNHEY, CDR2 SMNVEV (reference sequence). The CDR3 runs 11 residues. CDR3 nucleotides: TGTGCCAGTCAGGGAGGGGATGAGCAGTTCTTC. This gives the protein CASQGGDEQFF.

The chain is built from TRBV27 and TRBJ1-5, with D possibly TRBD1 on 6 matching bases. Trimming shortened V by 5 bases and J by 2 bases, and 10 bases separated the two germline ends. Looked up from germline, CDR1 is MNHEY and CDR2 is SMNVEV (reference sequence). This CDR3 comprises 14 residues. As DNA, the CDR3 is TGTGCCAGCAGTAAACAGGGCGGCAATCAGCCCCAGCATTTT. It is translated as CASSKQGGNQPQHF.

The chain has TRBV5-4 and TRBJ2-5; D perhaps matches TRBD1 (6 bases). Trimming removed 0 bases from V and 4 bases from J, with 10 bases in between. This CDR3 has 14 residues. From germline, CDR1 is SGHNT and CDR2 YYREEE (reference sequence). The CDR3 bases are TGTGCCAGCAGCTTGGAGGCAGGGGCAGAGACCCAGTACTTC. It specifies CASSLEAGAETQYF.

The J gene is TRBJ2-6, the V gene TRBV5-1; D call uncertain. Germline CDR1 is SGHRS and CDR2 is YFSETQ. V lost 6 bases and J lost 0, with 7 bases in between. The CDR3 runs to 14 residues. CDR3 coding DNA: TGCGCCAGCACCACAGACTCTGGGGCCAACGTCCTGACTTTC. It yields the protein CASTTDSGANVLTF. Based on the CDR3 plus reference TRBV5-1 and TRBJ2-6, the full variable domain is KAGVTQTPRYLIKTRGQQVTLSCSPISGHRSVSWYQQTPGQGLQFLFEYFSETQRNKGNFPGRFSGRQFSNSRSEMNVSTLELGDSALYLCASTTDSGANVLTFGAGSRLTVL.

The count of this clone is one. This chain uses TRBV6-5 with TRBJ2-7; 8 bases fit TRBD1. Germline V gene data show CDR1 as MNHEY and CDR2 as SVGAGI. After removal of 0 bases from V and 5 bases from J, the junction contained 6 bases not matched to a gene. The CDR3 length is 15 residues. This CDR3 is CASSYSRDRSNEQYV. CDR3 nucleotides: TGTGCCAGCAGTTACTCCCGGGACAGGTCCAACGAGCAGTACGTC.

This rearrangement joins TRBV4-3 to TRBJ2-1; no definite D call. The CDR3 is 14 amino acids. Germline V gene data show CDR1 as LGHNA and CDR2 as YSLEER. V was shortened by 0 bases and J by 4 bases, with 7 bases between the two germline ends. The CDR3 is CASSQDEVYNEQFF. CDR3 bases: TGCGCCAGCAGCCAAGATGAGGTATACAATGAGCAGTTCTTC.

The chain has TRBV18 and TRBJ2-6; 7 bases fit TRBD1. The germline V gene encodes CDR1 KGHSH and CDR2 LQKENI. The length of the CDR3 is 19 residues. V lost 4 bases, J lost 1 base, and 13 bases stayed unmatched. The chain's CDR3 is CASSLSPGTDVSGANVLTF. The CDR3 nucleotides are TGTGCCAGCTCACTTAGTCCCGGGACAGACGTATCTGGGGCCAACGTCCTGACTTTC. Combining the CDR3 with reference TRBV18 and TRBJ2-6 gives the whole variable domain NAGVMQNPRHLVRRRGQEARLRCSPMKGHSHVYWYRQLPEEGLKFMVYLQKENIIDESGMPKERFSAEFPKEGPSILRIQQVVRGDSAAYFCASSLSPGTDVSGANVLTFGAGSRLTVL.

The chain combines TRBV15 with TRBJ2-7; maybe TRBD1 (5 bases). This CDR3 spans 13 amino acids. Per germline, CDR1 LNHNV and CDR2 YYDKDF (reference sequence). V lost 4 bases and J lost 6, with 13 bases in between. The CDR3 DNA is TGTGCCACCAGCAACCTAGGGGCTTCCGAGCAGTACTTC. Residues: CATSNLGASEQYF.

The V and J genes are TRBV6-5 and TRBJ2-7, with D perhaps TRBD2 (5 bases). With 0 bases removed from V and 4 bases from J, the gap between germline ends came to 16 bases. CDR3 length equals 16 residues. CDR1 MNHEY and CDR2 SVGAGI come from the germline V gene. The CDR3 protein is CASSYSLRVSAYEQYF. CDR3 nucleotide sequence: TGTGCCAGCAGTTACTCGCTAAGGGTTAGCGCGTACGAGCAGTACTTC.

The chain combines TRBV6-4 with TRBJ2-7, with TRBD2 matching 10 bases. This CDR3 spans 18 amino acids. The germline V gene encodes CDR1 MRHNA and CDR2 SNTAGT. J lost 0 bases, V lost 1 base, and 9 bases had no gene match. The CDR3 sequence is CASSDFAGASGSSYEQYF. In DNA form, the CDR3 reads TGTGCCAGCAGTGACTTCGCGGGGGCTAGCGGGAGCTCCTACGAGCAGTACTTC.

In DNA, the CDR3 is TGTGCCATCAGTGTTCTAGCGGGAGGTCGGGAGCAGTACTTC. It codes for CAISVLAGGREQYF. The chain couples TRBV10-3 to TRBJ2-7, with 11 positions matching TRBD2. CDR3 length: 14 amino acids. Trimming took 4 bases from V and 7 from J; bases not matched to a gene: 6. Germline V CDR1 and CDR2: ENHRY, SYGVKD.

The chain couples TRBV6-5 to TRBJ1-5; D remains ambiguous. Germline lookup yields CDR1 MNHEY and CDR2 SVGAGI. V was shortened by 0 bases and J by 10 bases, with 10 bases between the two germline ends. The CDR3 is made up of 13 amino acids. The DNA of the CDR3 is TGTGCCAGCAGTTACTCGAGTCAAACTCCCCAGCATTTT. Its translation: CASSYSSQTPQHF.

CDR3 sequence (DNA): TGTGCCAGCAGCCCACGACAGGGGTGGAACTCTGGAAACACCATATATTTT. Its protein product is CASSPRQGWNSGNTIYF. The V call is TRBV7-9, the J call TRBJ1-3; 8 positions agree with TRBD1. Losses at the gene ends were 5 bases for V and 0 bases for J; bases not matched to a gene: 9. The CDR3 consists of 17 residues. Germline CDR1 and CDR2: SEHNR and FQNEAQ (reference sequence).

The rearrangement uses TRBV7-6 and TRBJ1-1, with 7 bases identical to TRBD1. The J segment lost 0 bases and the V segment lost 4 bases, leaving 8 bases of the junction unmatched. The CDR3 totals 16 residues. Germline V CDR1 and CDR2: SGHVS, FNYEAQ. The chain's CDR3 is CASSSSGTALNTEAFF. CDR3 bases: TGTGCCAGCAGCTCCTCCGGGACAGCTTTGAACACTGAAGCTTTCTTT.

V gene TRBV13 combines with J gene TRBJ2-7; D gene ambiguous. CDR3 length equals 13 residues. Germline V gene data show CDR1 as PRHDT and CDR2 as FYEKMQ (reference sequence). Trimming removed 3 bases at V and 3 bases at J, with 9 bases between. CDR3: CASSFRMDYEQYV. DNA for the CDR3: TGTGCCAGCAGCTTCCGTATGGACTACGAGCAGTACGTC.

The CDR3 reads CASSVSTGEPGNTIYF. The CDR3, as DNA: TGTGCCAGCAGCGTGTCGACAGGGGAACCTGGAAACACCATATATTTT. The chain carries TRBV9 and TRBJ1-3; 8 nucleotides match TRBD1. The CDR3 is made up of 16 amino acids. Germline loops: CDR1 SGDLS, CDR2 YYNGEE. Losses at the gene ends were 2 bases for V and 2 bases for J; bases not matched to a gene: 6.

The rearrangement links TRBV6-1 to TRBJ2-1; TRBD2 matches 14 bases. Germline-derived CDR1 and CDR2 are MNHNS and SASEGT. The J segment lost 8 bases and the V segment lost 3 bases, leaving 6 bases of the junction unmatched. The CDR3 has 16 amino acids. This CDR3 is CASSENPGLAGDEQFF. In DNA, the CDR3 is TGTGCCAGCAGTGAGAACCCGGGACTAGCGGGAGATGAGCAGTTCTTC.

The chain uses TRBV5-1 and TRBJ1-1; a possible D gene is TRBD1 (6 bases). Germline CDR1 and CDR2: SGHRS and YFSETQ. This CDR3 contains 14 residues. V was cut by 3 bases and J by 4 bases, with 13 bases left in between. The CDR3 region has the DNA TGCGCCAGCAGCTGGGGTAACAGGGTCACTGAAGCTTTCTTT. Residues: CASSWGNRVTEAFF.

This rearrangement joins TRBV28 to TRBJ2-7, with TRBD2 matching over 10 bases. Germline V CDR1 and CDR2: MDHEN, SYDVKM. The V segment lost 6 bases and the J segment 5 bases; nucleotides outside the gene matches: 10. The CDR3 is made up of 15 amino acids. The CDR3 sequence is CASSPVAGGPDEQYV. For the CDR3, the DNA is TGTGCCAGCAGCCCTGTAGCGGGGGGTCCGGACGAGCAGTACGTC.

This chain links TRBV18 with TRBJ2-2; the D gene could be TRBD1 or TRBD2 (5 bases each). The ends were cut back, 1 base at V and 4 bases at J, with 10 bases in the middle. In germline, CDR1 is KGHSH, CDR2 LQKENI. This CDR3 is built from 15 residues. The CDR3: CASSPRDDTTGELFF. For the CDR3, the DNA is TGTGCCAGCTCACCACGGGACGACACCACCGGGGAGCTGTTTTTT.

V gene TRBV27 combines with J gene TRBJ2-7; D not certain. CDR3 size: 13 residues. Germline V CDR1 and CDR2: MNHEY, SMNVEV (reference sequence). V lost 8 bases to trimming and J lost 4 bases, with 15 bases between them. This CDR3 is CASGFSKEYEQYF. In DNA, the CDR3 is TGTGCCAGCGGATTTTCCAAGGAATACGAGCAGTACTTC.

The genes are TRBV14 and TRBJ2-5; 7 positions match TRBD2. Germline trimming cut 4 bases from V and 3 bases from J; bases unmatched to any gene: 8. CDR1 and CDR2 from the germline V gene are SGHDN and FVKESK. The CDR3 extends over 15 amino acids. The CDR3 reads CASSPAGGGEETQYF. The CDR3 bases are TGTGCCAGCAGCCCGGCCGGCGGGGGAGAAGAGACCCAGTACTTC.

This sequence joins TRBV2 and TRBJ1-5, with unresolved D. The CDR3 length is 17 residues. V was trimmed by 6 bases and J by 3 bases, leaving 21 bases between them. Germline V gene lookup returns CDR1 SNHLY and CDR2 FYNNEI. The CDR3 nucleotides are TGTGCCAGCAGCTATCGGGCAGGCGACTCCGCCAATCAGCCCCAGCATTTT. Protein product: CASSYRAGDSANQPQHF.

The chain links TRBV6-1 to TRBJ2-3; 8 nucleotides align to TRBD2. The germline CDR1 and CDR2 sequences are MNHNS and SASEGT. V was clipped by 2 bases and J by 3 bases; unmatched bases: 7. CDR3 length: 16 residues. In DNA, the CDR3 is TGTGCCAGCAGTGAACTAATTAGCGGGGAGACAGATACGCAGTATTTT. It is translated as CASSELISGETDTQYF.

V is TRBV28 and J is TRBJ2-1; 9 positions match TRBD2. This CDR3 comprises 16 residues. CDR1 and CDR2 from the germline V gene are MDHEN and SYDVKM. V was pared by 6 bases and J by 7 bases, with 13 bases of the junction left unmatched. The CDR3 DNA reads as TGTGCCAGCAGACCAGGGGAAGCGGGGGGTGAGAATGAGCAGTTCTTC. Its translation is CASRPGEAGGENEQFF.

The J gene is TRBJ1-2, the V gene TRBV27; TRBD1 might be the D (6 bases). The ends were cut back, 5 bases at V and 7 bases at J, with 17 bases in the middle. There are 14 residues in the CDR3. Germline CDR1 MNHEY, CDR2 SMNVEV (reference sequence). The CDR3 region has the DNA TGTGCCAGCAGTGCGTTCACAGGGCCTCCTGGCTACACCTTC. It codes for CASSAFTGPPGYTF.

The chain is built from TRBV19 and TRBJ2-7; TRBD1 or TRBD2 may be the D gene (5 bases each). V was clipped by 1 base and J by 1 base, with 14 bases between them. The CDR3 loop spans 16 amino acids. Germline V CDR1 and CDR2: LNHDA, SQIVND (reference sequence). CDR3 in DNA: TGTGCCAGTAGTATAGTTTGGGACGCAGCATCCTACGAGCAGTACTTC. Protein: CASSIVWDAASYEQYF.

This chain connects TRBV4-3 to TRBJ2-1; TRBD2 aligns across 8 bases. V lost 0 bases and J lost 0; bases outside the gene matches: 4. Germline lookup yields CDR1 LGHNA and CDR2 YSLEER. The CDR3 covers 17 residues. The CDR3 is CASSQDIGTSSYNEQFF. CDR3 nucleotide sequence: TGCGCCAGCAGCCAAGATATTGGGACTAGCTCCTACAATGAGCAGTTCTTC.

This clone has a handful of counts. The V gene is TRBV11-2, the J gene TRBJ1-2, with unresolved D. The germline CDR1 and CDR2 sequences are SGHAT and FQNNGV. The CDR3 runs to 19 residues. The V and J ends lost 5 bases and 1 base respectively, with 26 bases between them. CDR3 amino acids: CASSAGMGLQTPLNYGYTF. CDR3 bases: TGTGCCAGCAGCGCCGGTATGGGTCTCCAGACTCCCCTTAACTATGGCTACACCTTC.

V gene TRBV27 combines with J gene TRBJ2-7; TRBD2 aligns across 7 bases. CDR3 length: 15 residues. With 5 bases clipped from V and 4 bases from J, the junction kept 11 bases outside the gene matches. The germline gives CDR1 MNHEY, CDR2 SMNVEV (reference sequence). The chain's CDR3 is CASSIASGLRYEQYF. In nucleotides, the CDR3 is TGTGCCAGCAGTATAGCCTCGGGACTACGATACGAGCAGTACTTC.

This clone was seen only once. In DNA, the CDR3 is TGTGCCAGCTCACCATGGGGCCTTAATAATTCACCCCTCCACTTT. Its protein product is CASSPWGLNNSPLHF. The gene calls are TRBV18 and TRBJ1-6; the D gene is possibly TRBD1 (5 bases). V lost 2 bases and J 5 bases, leaving 10 bases between the germline ends. The CDR3 is 15 amino acids. CDR1 and CDR2 from the germline V gene are KGHSH and LQKENI.